Ten or more counts support the clone carrying this T cell receptor beta chain. The source of the sample is a study of early T cells in non-severe SARS-CoV-2 infection. Trimming removed 3 bases at V and 3 bases at J, with 6 bases between. The CDR3 extends over 12 amino acids. In germline, CDR1 is SGHTA, CDR2 FQGNSA. Researchers tagged individual cDNA molecules with unique molecular identifiers. Using its own MiXCR run on the 5' RACE reads, TCRdb lists one record per CDR3 protein. The repertoire holds around 70,000 distinct CDR3 sequences, with less than 9.5% as singletons. Specimen: whole blood. The chain joins TRBV7-2 to TRBJ2-7; D gene uncertain. The receptor was derived from an adult who was a healthcare worker with PCR-confirmed SARS-CoV-2 infection or an uninfected control (not recorded which). CDR3 region: CASSFGRYEQYF. CDR3 sequence (DNA): TGTGCCAGCAGCTTTGGGCGCTACGAGCAGTACTTC.